Presented here are 7 T cell receptor beta chains from one specimen sequenced in a study of CXCR3-negative and CXCR3-positive naive CD8 T cells. Carrying UMI labels, the TRB cDNA libraries were prepared through 5' RACE. After re-calling the 5' RACE reads, TCRdb lists one entry per CDR3 protein, DNA absent. The ten top clones account for roughly 10%, within a sample of around 29,000 distinct CDR3 sequences. Specimen: memory CD8+ T cells from blood. All receptors come from a human donor in good health. Some clones in this sample may be carry-over from other donors' samples.

The chain joins TRBV7-2 to TRBJ2-2; as DNA is missing, the TRBD1 call by TCRdb cannot be tested. Looked up from germline, CDR1 is SGHTA and CDR2 is FQGNSA. The CDR3 has 13 residues. CDR3 residues: CASRPAGAGELFF.

This chain links TRBV29-1 with TRBJ2-3. The CDR3 is 15 amino acids. CDR1 and CDR2 from the germline V gene are SQVTM and ANQGSEA. The CDR3 reads CSVEDLQVGTDTQYF.

The chain combines TRBV7-8 with TRBJ2-7; TCRdb's D gene call, TRBD1, goes unchecked for lack of DNA. There are 13 residues in the CDR3. CDR1 is SGHVS, CDR2 FQNEAQ, per germline. CDR3 in amino acids: CASTPSAGYEQYF.

CDR3 residues: CASSFIGMDTQYF. The chain recombines TRBV7-9 with TRBJ2-3. Per the germline V gene, CDR1 is SEHNR and CDR2 is FQNEAQ (reference sequence). The CDR3 extends over 13 amino acids.

The J gene is TRBJ1-6, the V gene TRBV28; absent DNA, TCRdb's TRBD1 call cannot be checked. CDR1 and CDR2 from the germline V gene are MDHEN and SYDVKM. The length of the CDR3 is 17 residues. The CDR3 sequence: CASSLLPYRGRDSPLHF.

The rearrangement uses TRBV13 and TRBJ2-3; checking the TCRdb D call of TRBD1 is not possible without DNA. CDR1 is PRHDT and CDR2 is FYEKMQ in the germline V gene (reference sequence). The length of the CDR3 is 16 residues. The CDR3 is CASSRPDRGPTDTQYF.

The chain recombines TRBV28 with TRBJ2-5; the TRBD2 assignment by TCRdb is unverifiable without DNA. Germline V gives CDR1 MDHEN, CDR2 SYDVKM. The CDR3 runs 14 residues. The CDR3 is CASNKREFQETQYF.